The next 17 T cell receptor beta chains were all read from a single sample in a study of T cell repertoires in cytomegalovirus infection. TCRdb reprocessed the reads via MiXCR and lists one record per CDR3 protein. Altogether 400,000 or so distinct CDR3 sequences are present, 15% to 20% being singletons, with the ten largest covering approximately 10%. The sequencing sample was made of PBMCs. The receptors were sampled from a human donor in good health (CMV status not recorded). Some clones in this sample may be carry-over from other donors' samples.

The rearrangement links TRBV9 to TRBJ2-5, with TRBD2 as a possible D gene (5 bases). The V gene lost 4 bases and the J gene lost 0 bases, with 19 bases spanning the gap. The CDR3 length is 17 residues. Per the germline V gene, CDR1 is SGDLS and CDR2 is YYNGEE. The CDR3 spells CASSPHLPSTNQETQYF. DNA of the CDR3: TGTGCCAGCAGCCCCCACTTGCCGTCGACTAACCAAGAGACCCAGTACTTC. Full variable domain (missing parts from reference TRBV9 and TRBJ2-5): DSGVTQTPKHLITATGQRVTLRCSPRSGDLSVYWYQQSLDQGLQFLIQYYNGEERAKGNILERFSAQQFPDLHSELNLSSLELGDSALYFCASSPHLPSTNQETQYFGPGTRLLVL.

This clonotype was found once. This chain uses TRBV6-5 with TRBJ1-1; D is undetermined. The germline CDR1 and CDR2 sequences are MNHEY and SVGAGI. V was clipped by 8 bases and J by 4 bases, with 17 bases between them. This CDR3 has 14 residues. The CDR3 DNA reads TGTGCCAGCCGCGACCTTGAAAAGATCACTGAAGCTTTCTTT. Amino acids: CASRDLEKITEAFF.

This clonotype has just a few counts. V and J are TRBV11-2 and TRBJ2-1, with D perhaps TRBD2 (5 bases). CDR1 is SGHAT and CDR2 is FQNNGV in the germline V gene. V shed 5 bases and J shed 4 bases, with 15 bases lying between them. The CDR3 spans 15 residues. CDR3 bases: TGTGCCAGCAGCCCAAACTCCGGAGGATACAATGAGCAGTTCTTC. Amino acid sequence: CASSPNSGGYNEQFF.

This clonotype was seen ten or more times. The rearrangement links TRBV6-5 to TRBJ1-5, with D unclear. V lost 2 bases and J 5 bases, leaving 7 bases between the germline ends. Per germline, CDR1 MNHEY and CDR2 SVGAGI. This CDR3 is built from 13 residues. The CDR3, as DNA: TGTGCCAGCAGTTACGGGAACGATCAGCCCCAGCATTTT. As protein: CASSYGNDQPQHF.

This clonotype was seen ten or more times. This chain joins TRBV6-2 or TRBV6-3 and TRBJ2-7; 9 bases line up with TRBD2. The CDR3 extends over 12 amino acids. Germline CDR1 and CDR2: MNHEY and SVGEGT. J lost 7 bases, V lost 6 bases, and 4 bases had no gene match. The CDR3 DNA is TGTGCCAGCAGAGCGGGGGGCCGAGAGCAGTACTTC. It specifies CASRAGGREQYF.

The V and J genes are TRBV5-5 and TRBJ2-5; 10 bases are shared with TRBD2. J gave up 4 bases and V 4 bases, and 10 bases lay outside the gene matches. Germline CDR1 is SGHKS and CDR2 is YYEKEE (reference sequence). The CDR3 extends over 16 amino acids. CDR3: CASSPNLAGAAETQYF. The DNA of the CDR3 is TGTGCCAGCAGCCCCAACCTAGCGGGAGCGGCAGAGACCCAGTACTTC.

This chain joins TRBV12-3 or TRBV12-4 and TRBJ2-2, with D possibly called TRBD1 or TRBD2 (5 bases each). The CDR3 covers 16 residues. Trimming removed 6 bases from V and 0 bases from J, with 14 bases in between. CDR3 amino acids: CASRPPGPTNTGELFF. CDR3 sequence (DNA): TGTGCCAGCAGACCACCGGGACCCACGAACACCGGGGAGCTGTTTTTT.

This clonotype was seen at least ten times. This rearrangement joins TRBV7-2 to TRBJ1-1, with D unresolved. The CDR3 length is 14 residues. V was cut by 5 bases and J by 6 bases, with 16 bases left in between. CDR1 SGHTA and CDR2 FQGNSA come from the germline V gene. The CDR3 bases are TGTGCCAGCAGCCCCGTTGGAGGGTTCGCTGAAGCTTTCTTT. Protein product: CASSPVGGFAEAFF.

This clonotype was seen at least ten times. The CDR3 DNA reads as TGTGCCAGCAGCTTAGGTTTGCGGCGGGGGGGCAATGAGCAGTTCTTC. Protein product: CASSLGLRRGGNEQFF. The chain recombines TRBV7-2 with TRBJ2-1; 9 bases align to TRBD2. V gave up 1 base and J gave up 6 bases; unmatched junction bases: 7. The CDR3 is 16 residues long. The V gene's germline CDR1 is SGHTA and CDR2 FQGNSA.

The chain couples TRBV2 to TRBJ2-5; D tentatively fits TRBD1 or TRBD2 (5 bases each). The CDR3 is made up of 14 amino acids. Germline-derived CDR1 and CDR2 are SNHLY and FYNNEI. Trimming shortened V by 5 bases and J by 1 base, and 11 bases separated the two germline ends. The CDR3 loop is CASSKGTVQETQYF. In nucleotides, the CDR3 is TGTGCCAGCAGTAAGGGGACCGTCCAAGAGACCCAGTACTTC. Full variable domain (outside the CDR3, taken from reference TRBV2 and TRBJ2-5): EPEVTQTPSHQVTQMGQEVILRCVPISNHLYFYWYRQILGQKVEFLVSFYNNEISEKSEIFDDQFSVERPDGSNFTLKIRSTKLEDSAMYFCASSKGTVQETQYFGPGTRLLVL.

This clonotype was seen at least ten times. This chain links TRBV19 with TRBJ2-1; D not resolved. V dropped 6 bases and J dropped 4 bases, with 10 bases sitting between them. Per the germline V gene, CDR1 is LNHDA and CDR2 is SQIVND (reference sequence). This CDR3 region has 13 residues. As DNA, the CDR3 is TGTGCCAGTAGCGCTAATACTTACAATGAGCAGTTCTTC. Amino acids: CASSANTYNEQFF.

This chain connects TRBV5-4 to TRBJ2-5, with D perhaps TRBD1 (5 bases). V was cut by 0 bases and J by 7 bases, with 10 bases left in between. This CDR3 contains 13 residues. Germline loops: CDR1 SGHNT, CDR2 YYREEE (reference sequence). CDR3 loop: CASSLEGLATQYF. The CDR3, as DNA: TGTGCCAGCAGCTTGGAGGGGTTGGCGACCCAGTACTTC.

The chain links TRBV27 to TRBJ2-7; D unresolved. Trimming removed 5 bases from V and 2 bases from J, with 13 bases in between. This CDR3 region has 14 residues. In germline, CDR1 is MNHEY, CDR2 SMNVEV (reference sequence). Here the CDR3 DNA reads TGTGCCAGCAGTCTCCTCCAATCACCCTACGAGCAGTACTTC. It specifies CASSLLQSPYEQYF.

There are many counts of this clonotype. This chain uses TRBV7-2 with TRBJ2-4, with D possibly being TRBD1 or TRBD2 (5 bases each). This CDR3 spans 15 amino acids. Trimming took 5 bases from V and 6 from J, leaving 17 bases between them. Germline lookup yields CDR1 SGHTA and CDR2 FQGNSA. The CDR3 loop is CASSPGTDRRNIQYF. DNA for the CDR3: TGTGCCAGCAGCCCCGGGACGGATAGAAGAAACATTCAGTACTTC.

This clonotype was seen a handful of times. V is TRBV29-1 and J is TRBJ2-3; 9 bases align to TRBD2. Trimming at V came to 7 bases and at J to 2 bases, leaving 10 bases not matched to a gene. Looked up from germline, CDR1 is SQVTM and CDR2 is ANQGSEA. The CDR3 consists of 15 residues. CDR3 DNA sequence: TGCAGCGGGGGGGGGCTAGCGGGGTTCACAGATACGCAGTATTTT. Translating gives CSGGGLAGFTDTQYF.

There are a few counts of this clonotype. The gene calls are TRBV10-3 and TRBJ2-3; D might be TRBD2 (5 bases). The ends were cut back, 10 bases at V and 0 bases at J, with 14 bases in the middle. The CDR3 loop spans 14 amino acids. CDR1 and CDR2 from the germline V gene are ENHRY and SYGVKD. The DNA for the CDR3 is TGTGCCACCACTCGGAGAGGGAGCACAGATACGCAGTATTTT. This translates into CATTRRGSTDTQYF.

This clonotype was seen ten or more times. This chain joins TRBV19 and TRBJ1-5; D possibly corresponds to TRBD1 (6 bases). The CDR3 loop spans 13 amino acids. The germline V gene has CDR1 LNHDA and CDR2 SQIVND (reference sequence). The V gene lost 4 bases and the J gene lost 3 bases, with 7 bases spanning the gap. CDR3 sequence: CASSRTVNQPQHF. The CDR3 DNA is TGTGCCAGTAGTAGGACAGTCAATCAGCCCCAGCATTTT.